Sequencing of this T cell receptor (beta chain) was carried out in a study of identical twins. MiXCR, applied by TCRdb to the 5' RACE reads, yields one record per CDR3 protein. The sample carries more than 600,000 distinct CDR3 sequences, over 15% recorded once. Germline CDR1 reads SNHLY; CDR2 reads FYNNEI. CDR3 size: 13 residues. The V end lost 10 bases, the J end lost 7 bases, and 17 bases lay between the germline ends. This clonotype was detected only a few times. These data were also reused for a study on T cells expressing NK-cell markers. That work adds: HCMV specificity of expanded NKG2C+ T cell clones remained unclear.

The chain links TRBV2 to TRBJ2-1; D call uncertain. The specimen sequenced was PBMCs. The TCR originated in a woman aged 18-29 years in good health. CDR3 DNA sequence: TGTGCCACCCAGGTAGGCACGAAGAATGAGCAGTTCTTC. Protein: CATQVGTKNEQFF. Drawing the rest from reference TRBV2 and TRBJ2-1, the complete variable domain is EPEVTQTPSHQVTQMGQEVILRCVPISNHLYFYWYRQILGQKVEFLVSFYNNEISEKSEIFDDQFSVERPDGSNFTLKIRSTKLEDSAMYFCATQVGTKNEQFFGPGTRLTVL.